A selection of T cell receptor beta chains follows, all from one sample in a study of T and B cells in COVID-19 patients. TCRdb re-derived calls from the multiplex PCR reads in MiXCR, one entry per CDR3 protein. The data show 13,000 or so distinct CDR3 sequences, 25% seen once. Source material: blood. These receptors all stem from a human donor who had recovered from COVID-19. The CDR3 runs from the conserved cysteine through the conserved F or W. Each record gives: clone size, V gene, J gene, D gene, CDR3 DNA, CDR3 protein. D genes are given only for firm matches. A row's size may be missing; if present it is once, few, many or a size class.

size: medium-sized
V: TRBV19
J: TRBJ1-5
D: NA
DNA: TGTGCCAGTAGTGTGAACAGGGCCCAGCCCCAGCATTTT
CDR3: CASSVNRAQPQHF

size: few
V: TRBV5-1
J: TRBJ2-7
D: NA
DNA: TGCGCCAGCAGCTTGGGGCAGGGGGCCGGGGGGGAGCAGTACTTC
CDR3: CASSLGQGAGGEQYF

size: NA
V: TRBV24-1
J: TRBJ2-3
D: TRBD1
DNA: TGTGCCACCGGGGTCACCGGGACAGGGAGCACAGATACGCAGTATTTT
CDR3: CATGVTGTGSTDTQYF

size: few
V: TRBV5-1
J: TRBJ1-1
D: NA
DNA: TGCGCCAGCAGCTTGGATTGGACAGAGAGTATATTGAACACTGAAGCTTTCTTT
CDR3: CASSLDWTESILNTEAFF

size: few
V: TRBV24-1
J: TRBJ2-1
D: TRBD2
DNA: TGTGCCACCCAACTAGCGGGGGGGCCGAATGAGCAGTTCTTC
CDR3: CATQLAGGPNEQFF

size: many
V: TRBV18
J: TRBJ2-1
D: TRBD2
DNA: TGTGCCAGCTCACCACCGCTCTCCGGGACTAACAACAATGAGCAGTTCTTC
CDR3: CASSPPLSGTNNNEQFF

size: few
V: TRBV6-5
J: TRBJ1-1
D: NA
DNA: TGTGCCTGCGAGGTCATGAACACTGAAGCTTTCTTT
CDR3: CACEVMNTEAFF

size: NA
V: TRBV20-1
J: TRBJ2-1
D: TRBD2
DNA: TGCAGTGCTAGAGATCGGGAGAGGAGCGGGAGGGAACTCTACAATGAGCAGTTCTTC
CDR3: CSARDRERSGRELYNEQFF

size: few
V: TRBV6-6
J: TRBJ2-2
D: TRBD2
DNA: TGTGCCAGCCAAAGAAGCGGGGAAGCCGGGGAGCTGTTTTTT
CDR3: CASQRSGEAGELFF

size: NA
V: TRBV20-1
J: TRBJ2-3
D: NA
DNA: TGCAGTGCTGACGTCTACAGGACAGTCAAGGATACGCAGTATTTT
CDR3: CSADVYRTVKDTQYF

size: medium-sized
V: TRBV6-1
J: TRBJ2-3
D: TRBD2
DNA: TGTGCCAGCAGTGAAATGTCTAGCGGGGGTGATACGCAGTATTTT
CDR3: CASSEMSSGGDTQYF

size: many
V: TRBV6-5
J: TRBJ1-1
D: NA
DNA: TGTGCCAGCCAAGTAAAGGAGAGCACCGAAGCTTTCTTT
CDR3: CASQVKESTEAFF

size: NA
V: TRBV12-3/TRBV12-4
J: TRBJ2-1
D: NA
DNA: TGTGCCAGCAGTTTCGACGGAGAGAACCCCTACAATGAGCAGTTCTTC
CDR3: CASSFDGENPYNEQFF

size: NA
V: TRBV29-1
J: TRBJ2-3
D: TRBD2
DNA: TGCAGCGTTGATTGGACAGGGGAACGGACTAGCGGGGGATACACAGATACGCAGTATTTT
CDR3: CSVDWTGERTSGGYTDTQYF

size: NA
V: TRBV12-3/TRBV12-4
J: TRBJ1-5
D: NA
DNA: TGTGCCAGCAGTTTAGGGACAAAGCCCCAGCATTTT
CDR3: CASSLGTKPQHF

size: many
V: TRBV12-3/TRBV12-4
J: TRBJ2-5
D: NA
DNA: TGTGCCAGCAGTCCGACAGGTCCGTCGACCCAGTACTTC
CDR3: CASSPTGPSTQYF

size: many
V: TRBV12-3/TRBV12-4
J: TRBJ2-1
D: TRBD2
DNA: TGTGCCAGCAGTTTAGTAGCGGGAGGGGACAATGAGCAGTTCTTC
CDR3: CASSLVAGGDNEQFF

size: NA
V: TRBV2
J: TRBJ1-6
D: TRBD1
DNA: TGTGCCAGCAGTCCTCGGACAGGGGGCTTTTCACCCCTCCACTTT
CDR3: CASSPRTGGFSPLHF

size: medium-sized
V: TRBV29-1
J: TRBJ1-4
D: NA
DNA: TGCAGCGTTGAAGAAAAGGGGGGTTTAAGGGGAGGGGTGTTTTTT
CDR3: CSVEEKGGLRGGVFF

size: NA
V: TRBV24-1
J: TRBJ2-3
D: TRBD1
DNA: TGTGCCACCAGTGATTCCGGGACAGGGGAGACAGATACGCAGTATTTT
CDR3: CATSDSGTGETDTQYF

size: few
V: TRBV7-2
J: TRBJ1-1
D: NA
DNA: TGTGCCAGCAGCTTAGGATCGGGGAACACTGAAGCTTTCTTT
CDR3: CASSLGSGNTEAFF

size: NA
V: TRBV5-1
J: TRBJ2-1
D: TRBD2
DNA: TGCGCCAGCAGCTTGCAGAGCGGGAGAAGGGCCTCCTACAATGAGCAGTTCTTC
CDR3: CASSLQSGRRASYNEQFF

size: many
V: TRBV24-1
J: TRBJ2-3
D: NA
DNA: TGTGCCACCAGTGAGGCGGGAGATACGCAGTATTTT
CDR3: CATSEAGDTQYF

size: medium-sized
V: TRBV29-1
J: TRBJ1-2
D: NA
DNA: TGCAGCGTTGAGGGACTGGGTGGCTACACCTTC
CDR3: CSVEGLGGYTF

size: NA
V: TRBV6-1
J: TRBJ1-3
D: TRBD1
DNA: TGTGCCAGCAGTGAAGGGACAGGGGGCCGAAACACCATATATTTT
CDR3: CASSEGTGGRNTIYF

size: medium-sized
V: TRBV29-1
J: TRBJ2-2
D: TRBD1
DNA: TGCAGCGTTGCGGACAGGGGTGCCGCGAACACCGGGGAGCTGTTTTTT
CDR3: CSVADRGAANTGELFF

size: NA
V: TRBV18
J: TRBJ1-2
D: NA
DNA: TGTGCCAGCTCACCAGCAGCAGGGTGGGTCTTCACCTTC
CDR3: CASSPAAGWVFTF

size: few
V: TRBV6-4
J: TRBJ2-7
D: TRBD1
DNA: TGTGCCAGCAGTGACCCCCGGGACAGGCTTAGGAGCTCCTACGAGCAGTACTTC
CDR3: CASSDPRDRLRSSYEQYF

size: NA
V: TRBV12-3/TRBV12-4
J: TRBJ2-1
D: TRBD2
DNA: TGTGCCAGCAGGTATGACGGGACTAGCGGGAGCTACAATGAGCAGTTCTTC
CDR3: CASRYDGTSGSYNEQFF

size: NA
V: TRBV12-3/TRBV12-4
J: TRBJ1-2
D: NA
DNA: TGTGCCAGCAGACAGGACGGTCTTAACTATGGCTACACCTTC
CDR3: CASRQDGLNYGYTF

size: medium-sized
V: TRBV12-3/TRBV12-4
J: TRBJ2-7
D: NA
DNA: TGTGCCAGCAGTTTGGGATCTGCCTACGAGCAGTACTTC
CDR3: CASSLGSAYEQYF

size: NA
V: TRBV24-1
J: TRBJ2-2
D: NA
DNA: TGTGCCACCAGTGATAATTCTGACGCCGGGGAGCTGTTTTTT
CDR3: CATSDNSDAGELFF

size: NA
V: TRBV5-1
J: TRBJ2-7
D: TRBD1
DNA: TGCGCCAGCAGCCCCTGGACAGGCACCAGCTCCTACGAGCAGTACTTC
CDR3: CASSPWTGTSSYEQYF

size: many
V: TRBV6-5
J: TRBJ1-1
D: NA
DNA: TGTGCCAGCAGTTTAGGGGCAGGGGCTGAAGCTTTCTTT
CDR3: CASSLGAGAEAFF

size: many
V: TRBV5-4
J: TRBJ2-2
D: NA
DNA: TGTGCCAGCAGCTCCTCTAGGGGTACCGGGGAGCTGTTTTTT
CDR3: CASSSSRGTGELFF

size: NA
V: TRBV5-1
J: TRBJ2-5
D: TRBD1
DNA: TGCGCCAGCAGCCGACAGGGGGCGTCGGAAGAGACCCAGTACTTC
CDR3: CASSRQGASEETQYF

size: few
V: TRBV5-1
J: TRBJ2-7
D: NA
DNA: TGCGCCAGCAGCTCTCTTACAGGATACTCCTACGAGCAGTACTTC
CDR3: CASSSLTGYSYEQYF

size: many
V: TRBV15
J: TRBJ2-5
D: NA
DNA: TGTGCCACCAGCAGTATAGAACGGGTAGCGCGGCCCGAGACCCAGTACTTC
CDR3: CATSSIERVARPETQYF

size: NA
V: TRBV7-9
J: TRBJ2-1
D: NA
DNA: TGTGCCAGCAGCTACCACCGGGGAGATGACAATGAGCAGTTCTTC
CDR3: CASSYHRGDDNEQFF

size: NA
V: TRBV6-2/TRBV6-3
J: TRBJ2-1
D: TRBD1
DNA: TGTGCCAGCAGTTTACAGACAGGGACCAATGAGCAGTTCTTC
CDR3: CASSLQTGTNEQFF

size: many
V: TRBV12-3/TRBV12-4
J: TRBJ1-3
D: TRBD1
DNA: TGTGCCAGCAGTCCGACAGGGTTTAACACCATATATTTT
CDR3: CASSPTGFNTIYF

size: many
V: TRBV6-4
J: TRBJ2-3
D: TRBD1
DNA: TGTGCCAGCAGCCTTACGACAGGGGGTGGCACAGATACGCAGTATTTT
CDR3: CASSLTTGGGTDTQYF

size: NA
V: TRBV20-1
J: TRBJ1-2
D: TRBD1
DNA: TGCAGTGCTAGAGATCGGGACAGGGTAAGAGGCTACACCTTC
CDR3: CSARDRDRVRGYTF

size: medium-sized
V: TRBV5-6
J: TRBJ2-1
D: NA
DNA: TGTGCCAGCAGCTTAAGGACAGTCTACAATGAGCAGTTCTTC
CDR3: CASSLRTVYNEQFF

size: few
V: TRBV6-5
J: TRBJ1-1
D: NA
DNA: TGTGCCAGCAGTTACCCGGGGGGAACTGAAGCTTTCTTT
CDR3: CASSYPGGTEAFF

size: few
V: TRBV4-2
J: TRBJ1-1
D: NA
DNA: TGTGCCAGCAGCCAATCCGGACTCCAGAACACTGAAGCTTTCTTT
CDR3: CASSQSGLQNTEAFF

size: once
V: TRBV2
J: TRBJ1-6
D: NA
DNA: TGTGCCAGCAGTGAAGGGCAGAATTCACCCCTCCACTTT
CDR3: CASSEGQNSPLHF

size: once
V: TRBV7-9
J: TRBJ2-6
D: NA
DNA: TGTGCCAGCAGCTTGATGGGGGGCGCTATCTCTGGGGCCAACGTCCTGACTTTC
CDR3: CASSLMGGAISGANVLTF

size: medium-sized
V: TRBV6-1
J: TRBJ1-5
D: NA
DNA: TGTGCCAGCAGCATCCATGAGTATCGTGTTCAGCCCCAGCATTTT
CDR3: CASSIHEYRVQPQHF